One TCR beta chain is described in this entry. This clonotype was seen only a few times. Its antigen is currently not known. Base qualities are missing; no much larger clone stands one base away. Taken from cysteine to phenylalanine, the CDR3 has 16 residues. Only the CDR3 DNA is retained, 48 bases long and in frame from the first base. Via the germline V gene, CDR1 is LGHNA and CDR2 YSLEER. Relative to germline, V is missing 1 base and J is missing 8 bases, with 10 bases of the junction outside any gene match. The data were obtained in a study of T-cell reconstitution after alpha-beta-depleted transplantation in children (dated by TCRdb to the mid-2010s). Some background on the complete study: Using TCR repertoire profiling, the study quantitatively followed how T-cell immune reconstitution unfolded in children after TCRalphabeta/CD19-depleted allogeneic hematopoietic cell transplantation. Summary of the overall study and its limitations: In some patients, high TCRbeta diversity at day 60 was attributed to recipient T cells and intrathymic progenitors that had survived conditioning. About two months after transplant, the apparently early recovery of alphabetaT-cell counts reportedly depended on just several hundred clones that had expanded rapidly and came from non-depleted graft cells. Hyperexpanded clone frequencies declined over subsequent months; after one year, T-cell counts and TCRbeta diversity were mostly attributed to newly produced T cells.

Preparation of the library involved PCR. Data came from an Illumina HiSeq 2500. Molecular barcoding was employed in the preparation of TCR libraries, with unique molecular identifiers being used to normalize TCRbeta repertoire quantification. TCRdb reprocessed the public reads (quality trimming at Q25 with fastp, clone calling with MiXCR) and kept in-frame beta chains. Entries that share a CDR3 protein sequence are merged under the most common genes and DNA. For this sample the table gives more than 500,000 distinct CDR3 sequences, of which about an eighth were detected only once. Of the sample, around 13% is held by the ten largest clones. The sample's treatment or condition, from its label and the paper: allogeneic hematopoietic cell transplantation with graft depleted of TCRalphabeta T cells and CD19 B cells. The children who served as transplant recipients had been given grafts of TCRalphabeta/CD19-depleted allogeneic hematopoietic cells.

This sample comprised PBMCs, mostly from graft donor cells, obtained 180 days after TCRalphabeta/CD19-depleted stem cell transplant. This TCR was recovered from a female patient younger than 10 who had a stem cell transplant for aplastic anemia, so the T cells may come from the graft donor. The sequence links TRBV4-3 to TRBJ2-1; a stretch of 8 junction bases matches TRBD2. The CDR3 has the sequence CASSQAAGESADEQFF. The DNA sequence reads TGCGCCAGCAGCCAAGCAGCGGGAGAATCGGCCGATGAGCAGTTCTTC.